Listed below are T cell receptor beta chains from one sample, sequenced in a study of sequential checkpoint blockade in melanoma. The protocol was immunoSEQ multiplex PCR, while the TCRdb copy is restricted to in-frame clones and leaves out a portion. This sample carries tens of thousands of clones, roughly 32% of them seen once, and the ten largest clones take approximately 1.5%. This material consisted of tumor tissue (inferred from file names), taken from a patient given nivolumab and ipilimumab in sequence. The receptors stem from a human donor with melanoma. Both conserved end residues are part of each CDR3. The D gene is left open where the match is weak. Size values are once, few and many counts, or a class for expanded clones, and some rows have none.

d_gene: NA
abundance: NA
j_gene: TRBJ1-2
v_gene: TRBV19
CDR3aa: CASTPNGPSNYGYTF
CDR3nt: TGTGCCAGTACCCCTAATGGGCCTTCTAACTATGGCTACACCTTC

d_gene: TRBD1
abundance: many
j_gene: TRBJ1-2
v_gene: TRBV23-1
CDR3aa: CASSPLTGSINYGYTF
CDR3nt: TGCGCCAGCAGCCCTTTGACAGGGTCCATTAACTATGGCTACACCTTC

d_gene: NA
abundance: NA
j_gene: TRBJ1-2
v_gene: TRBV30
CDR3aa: CAWNRGGYGYTF
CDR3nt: TGTGCCTGGAACCGCGGGGGGTATGGCTACACCTTC

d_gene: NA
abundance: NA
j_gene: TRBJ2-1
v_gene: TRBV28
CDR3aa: CASRGTIYNEQFF
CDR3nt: TGTGCCAGCAGGGGGACCATCTACAATGAGCAGTTCTTC

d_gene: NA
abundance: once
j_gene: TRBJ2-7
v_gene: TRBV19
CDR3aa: CASSLTDTYEQYF
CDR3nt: TGTGCCAGTAGTTTGACGGATACCTACGAGCAGTACTTC

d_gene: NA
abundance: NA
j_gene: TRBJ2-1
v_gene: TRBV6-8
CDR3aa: CASSQRGNEQFF
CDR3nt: TGTGCCAGCAGTCAACGGGGGAATGAGCAGTTCTTC

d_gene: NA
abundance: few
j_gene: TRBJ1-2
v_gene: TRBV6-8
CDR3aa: CASSYSGGVDNYGYTF
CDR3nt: TGTGCCAGCAGTTACTCAGGAGGGGTCGATAACTATGGCTACACCTTC

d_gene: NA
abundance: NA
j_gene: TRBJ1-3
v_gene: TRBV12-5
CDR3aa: CASGLSGGSGNTIYF
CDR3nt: TGTGCTAGTGGTTTGTCCGGGGGTTCTGGAAACACCATATATTTT

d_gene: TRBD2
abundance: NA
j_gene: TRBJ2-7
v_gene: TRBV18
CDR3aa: CASSLGTSGGYEQYF
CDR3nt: TGTGCCAGCTCACTTGGGACTAGCGGTGGTTACGAGCAGTACTTC

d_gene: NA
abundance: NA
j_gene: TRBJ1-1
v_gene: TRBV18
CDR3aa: CASSPGLASPYSLMNTEAFF
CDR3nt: TGTGCCAGCTCCCCCGGTTTAGCTAGCCCTTACTCCCTGATGAACACTGAAGCTTTCTTT

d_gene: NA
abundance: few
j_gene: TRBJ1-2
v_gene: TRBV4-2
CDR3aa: CASSQDFWAVSRDAFNYGYTF
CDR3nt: TGTGCCAGCAGCCAAGATTTTTGGGCGGTTAGCAGGGACGCTTTTAACTATGGCTACACCTTC

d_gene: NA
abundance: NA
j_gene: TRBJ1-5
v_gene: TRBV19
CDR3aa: CASSIPRGGFSNQPQHF
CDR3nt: TGTGCCAGTAGTATACCCCGCGGGGGTTTTAGCAATCAGCCCCAGCATTTT

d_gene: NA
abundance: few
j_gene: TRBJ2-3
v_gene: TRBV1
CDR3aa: CASSQEGKDTDTQYF
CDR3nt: TGCGCCAGCAGCCAAGAGGGAAAGGATACAGATACGCAGTATTTT